The sequence of this T cell receptor beta chain was determined in a study of cytomegalovirus exposure and HLA in healthy donors. In the PCR, 60 Vbeta and 13 Jbeta primers were used. The protocol was immunoSEQ multiplex PCR, while the TCRdb copy is restricted to in-frame clones and leaves out a portion. The ten most abundant clones cover roughly 2% of a sample with around 130,000 clones. Study results and limitations: Compared with the roughly 670-donor mean, an Asian-associated ancestry cluster reportedly had fewer N-insertions, according to a later analysis.

On this clone itself: Its antigen is not identified.

The CDR3 runs to 16 residues. In germline, CDR1 is SGDLS, CDR2 YYNGEE. The V and J ends lost 2 bases and 7 bases respectively, with 21 bases between them. Source material: PBMCs. V usage is TRBV9 and J usage is TRBJ1-2; D uncertain. This receptor was taken from a woman aged 55-69 years in good health and CMV-seronegative. For the CDR3, the DNA is TGTGCCAGCAGCGTTTCGCCCCAGGCCAATTTAGGTGGCTACACCTTC. Translating it yields CASSVSPQANLGGYTF.